This TCR beta chain was recorded in a study of T cell responses to AZD1222 COVID-19 vaccine. Overall study findings and caveats: Spike-wide vaccine-associated CD4 TCRs dominated at 160-218 and 743-854. Only a handful of people who got AZD1222 tested seropositive at baseline. Every sample of the repertoires postdated the peak T cell response.

In the case of this clone: Its specificity is not known.

The V end lost 5 bases, the J end lost 4 bases, and 9 bases lay between the germline ends. Germline CDR1 reads SGHTA; CDR2 reads FQGNSA. CDR3 size: 12 residues. Data came from immunoSEQ multiplex PCR; TCRdb stores just in-frame clones and leaves some out. This sample has over 70,000 clones, with about 74% found just once. The chain links TRBV7-2 to TRBJ2-7, with a weak D call TRBD2 (5 bases). The TCR sequence derives from an adult who received the MenACWY meningococcal vaccine as a control. Sequences were derived from peripheral blood, sampled 28 days after the second dose of the MenACWY control vaccine. The CDR3 DNA follows: TGTGCCAGCAGCGAACTAGGTTACGAGCAGTACTTC. It translates to CASSELGYEQYF.